This is a list of T cell receptor beta chains from one sample in a study of graft-versus-host responses after intestinal transplantation. Measured with immunoSEQ multiplex PCR; TCRdb has only the in-frame clones, and not every one. The data show around 30,000 clones, with over 65% seen just once and 0.95% to 1.2% held by the top ten. Sequenced material: PBMCs, taken 27 to 29 days after intestinal transplant. The receptors were gathered from a human patient who received an intestinal transplant, so some T cells may come from the graft donor. Each CDR3 is given with its conserved first and last residue. The D gene is left open where the match is weak. Some rows have no size entry. The others give once, few or many, or a class for an expanded clone.

.	TRBV4-1	15	TRBJ2-3	TRBD2	TGCGCCAGCAGCTACCTAGCGGGAGGACCGGGTACGCAGTATTTT	CASSYLAGGPGTQYF
.	TRBV10-1	15	TRBJ2-1	.	TGCGCCAGCAGTGAGTCGACTCGGGACCCCAGGCTCAACTTCTTC	CASSESTRDPRLNFF
.	TRBV5-1	13	TRBJ1-6	.	TGCGCCAGCACAGGGGACCAATATTCACCCCTCCACTTT	CASTGDQYSPLHF
few	TRBV10-3	12	TRBJ1-1	.	TGTGCCACCGAGACAGGGAACACTGAAGCTTTCTTT	CATETGNTEAFF
.	TRBV2	20	TRBJ2-3	TRBD2	TGTGCCAGCAGACTTCCGGGACTAGCGGGAGGTAGTGCCGGCACAGATACGCAGTATTTT	CASRLPGLAGGSAGTDTQYF
.	TRBV23-1	14	TRBJ1-1	.	TGCGCCAGCAGTCCCGACACCCAGAGCACTGAAGCTTTCTTT	CASSPDTQSTEAFF
.	TRBV19	13	TRBJ1-2	.	TGTGCCAGCGAGACAGGAGCTAACTATGGCTACACCTTC	CASETGANYGYTF
.	TRBV5-1	15	TRBJ2-2	.	TGCGCCAGCGGACCGGGAGTCCCCGCCACCGGGGAGCTGTTTTTT	CASGPGVPATGELFF
.	TRBV10-1	14	TRBJ2-7	TRBD1	TGCGCCAGCAGCAAGGACAGGGGAGGGTACGAGCAGTACTTC	CASSKDRGGYEQYF
.	TRBV7-9	14	TRBJ1-5	TRBD1	TGTGCCAGCAGCATAGGGGGCGGCAATCAGCCCCAGCATTTT	CASSIGGGNQPQHF
.	TRBV18	16	TRBJ2-5	TRBD2	TGTGCCAGCTCACCGCTAGCGGGAGACATAGGAGAGACCCAGTACTTC	CASSPLAGDIGETQYF
.	TRBV4-1	16	TRBJ1-3	TRBD1	TGCGCCAGCAGCCCTTACATGGACAGGGATGGAAACACCATATATTTT	CASSPYMDRDGNTIYF
.	TRBV29-1	13	TRBJ1-2	.	TGCAGCGTTGACTTCATTTCCCTCTATGGCTACACCTTC	CSVDFISLYGYTF
.	TRBV7-8	15	TRBJ1-3	TRBD1	TGTGCCAGCAGCTTAGAAACAGGGGAAGGAAACACCATATATTTT	CASSLETGEGNTIYF
.	TRBV19	13	TRBJ2-7	.	TGTGCCAGTAGTATCACAGGGTCCTACGAGCAGTACTTC	CASSITGSYEQYF
.	TRBV28	12	TRBJ1-5	TRBD1	TGTGCCAGCAGCCAATCAGGGGGGCCCCAGCATTTT	CASSQSGGPQHF
.	TRBV2	18	TRBJ2-2	TRBD1	TGTGCCAGCAGTGAAAGCCTCCGGGACAGGGGGCGTTGGGGGGAGCTGTTTTTT	CASSESLRDRGRWGELFF
.	TRBV7-9	15	TRBJ2-7	TRBD2	TGTGCCAGCAGCACCCGACTAGCGGGTATCTACGAGCAGTGCTTC	CASSTRLAGIYEQCF
few	TRBV27	14	TRBJ1-3	.	TGTGCCAGCAGTTTGGGGGTGGAAGGAAACACCATATATTTT	CASSLGVEGNTIYF
.	TRBV7-9	16	TRBJ1-5	.	TGTGCCAGCAGCACGAACCAGGACGATAGCAATCAGCCCCAGCATTTT	CASSTNQDDSNQPQHF
.	TRBV27	14	TRBJ2-7	.	TGTGCCAGCAGTTTTCGGGACCGGTCCTACGAGCAGTACTTC	CASSFRDRSYEQYF
.	TRBV2	14	TRBJ1-6	TRBD1	TGTGCCACAAAGACAGGGCGTAGGAATTCACCCCTCCACTTT	CATKTGRRNSPLHF
.	TRBV7-9	15	TRBJ2-2	.	TGTGCCAGCAGCCCGCCGGACAGGAACACCGGGGAGCTGTTTTTT	CASSPPDRNTGELFF
.	TRBV29-1	11	TRBJ2-7	.	TGCAGCGTTGTGGAAAGCTACGAGCAGTACTTC	CSVVESYEQYF
.	TRBV28	15	TRBJ2-3	TRBD2	TGTGCCAGCAGTTCCGAGAGCGGGGGCACAGATACGCAGTATTTT	CASSSESGGTDTQYF
once	TRBV6-5	15	TRBJ1-6	TRBD1	TGTGCCAGCAGTTACGGGCGGGACAGGGGTTCACCCCTCCACTTT	CASSYGRDRGSPLHF
.	TRBV10-1	19	TRBJ2-6	.	TGCGCCAGCAGTTTCTCAACAAGATCGCAACAAAGTCGGGCCAACGTCCTGACTTTC	CASSFSTRSQQSRANVLTF
.	TRBV11-2	16	TRBJ1-4	.	TGTGCCAGCAGCTTAGGGGGTGGCAGGGGTGATGAAAAACTGTTTTTT	CASSLGGGRGDEKLFF
.	TRBV2	15	TRBJ2-7	.	TGTGCCAGCAGTGGCAGGGACGCAGGTTACTACGAGCAGTACTTC	CASSGRDAGYYEQYF
few	TRBV2	15	TRBJ1-1	TRBD1	TGTGCCAGCACTGGGACAGGGGCCCAGGGGACTGAAGCTTTCTTT	CASTGTGAQGTEAFF
.	TRBV2	11	TRBJ2-7	.	TGTGCCAGCAGTGACGGTTACGAGCAGTACTTC	CASSDGYEQYF
.	TRBV6-6	11	TRBJ2-5	.	TGTGCCAGCAGTTATAGGGAGACCCAGTACTTC	CASSYRETQYF
.	TRBV6-1	13	TRBJ2-7	TRBD2	TGTGCCATTCAGCGGGAGAGCTCCTACGAGCAGTACTTC	CAIQRESSYEQYF
.	TRBV10-3	12	TRBJ2-7	.	TGTGCCATCAGTGAGTCAGGGGGCGAGCAGTACTTC	CAISESGGEQYF
.	TRBV5-1	14	TRBJ2-5	.	TGCGCCAGCAGCTTGGCCCTTAGGGAAGAGACCCAGTACTTC	CASSLALREETQYF
.	TRBV7-8	15	TRBJ2-5	.	TGTGCCAGCAGCTTAGCGCCGGGGTATCTAGAGACCCAGTACTTC	CASSLAPGYLETQYF
.	TRBV28	11	TRBJ2-7	TRBD2	TGTGCCAGCCAGCGGGAGTGGGAGCAGTACTTC	CASQREWEQYF
.	TRBV6-6	14	TRBJ2-5	.	TGTGCCAGCAGTTACGCCGGGGCCCAAGAGACCCAGTACTTC	CASSYAGAQETQYF
.	TRBV5-6	16	TRBJ2-3	.	TGTGCCAGCATGAAAAAAGGGCAGTCTCCCCCCGATACGCAGTATTTT	CASMKKGQSPPDTQYF
.	TRBV11-2	13	TRBJ2-7	TRBD1	TGTGCCAGCAGCTACAGGGGGACCTACGAGCAGTACTTC	CASSYRGTYEQYF
.	TRBV11-2	14	TRBJ2-1	TRBD2	TGTGCCAGCAGCTTTTTAGCGGGAAGCGATGAGCAGTTCTTC	CASSFLAGSDEQFF
.	TRBV28	13	TRBJ1-2	TRBD1	TGTGCCAGCAGTCTGGACAGGGACTATGGCTACACCTTC	CASSLDRDYGYTF